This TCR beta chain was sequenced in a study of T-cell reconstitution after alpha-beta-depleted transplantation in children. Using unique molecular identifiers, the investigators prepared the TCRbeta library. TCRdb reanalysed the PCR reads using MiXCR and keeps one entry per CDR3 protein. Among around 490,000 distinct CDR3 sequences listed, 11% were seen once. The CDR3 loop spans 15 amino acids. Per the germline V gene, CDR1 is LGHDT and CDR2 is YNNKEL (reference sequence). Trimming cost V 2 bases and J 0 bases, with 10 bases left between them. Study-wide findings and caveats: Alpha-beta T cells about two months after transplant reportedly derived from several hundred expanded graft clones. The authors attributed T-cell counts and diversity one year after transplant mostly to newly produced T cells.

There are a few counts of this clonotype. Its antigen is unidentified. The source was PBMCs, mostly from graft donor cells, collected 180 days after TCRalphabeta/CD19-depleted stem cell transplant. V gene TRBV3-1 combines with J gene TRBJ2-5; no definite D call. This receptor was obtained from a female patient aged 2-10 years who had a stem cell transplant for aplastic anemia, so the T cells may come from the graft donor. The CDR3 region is CASSQWPRNQETQYF. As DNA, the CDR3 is TGTGCCAGCAGCCAATGGCCGAGAAACCAAGAGACCCAGTACTTC.